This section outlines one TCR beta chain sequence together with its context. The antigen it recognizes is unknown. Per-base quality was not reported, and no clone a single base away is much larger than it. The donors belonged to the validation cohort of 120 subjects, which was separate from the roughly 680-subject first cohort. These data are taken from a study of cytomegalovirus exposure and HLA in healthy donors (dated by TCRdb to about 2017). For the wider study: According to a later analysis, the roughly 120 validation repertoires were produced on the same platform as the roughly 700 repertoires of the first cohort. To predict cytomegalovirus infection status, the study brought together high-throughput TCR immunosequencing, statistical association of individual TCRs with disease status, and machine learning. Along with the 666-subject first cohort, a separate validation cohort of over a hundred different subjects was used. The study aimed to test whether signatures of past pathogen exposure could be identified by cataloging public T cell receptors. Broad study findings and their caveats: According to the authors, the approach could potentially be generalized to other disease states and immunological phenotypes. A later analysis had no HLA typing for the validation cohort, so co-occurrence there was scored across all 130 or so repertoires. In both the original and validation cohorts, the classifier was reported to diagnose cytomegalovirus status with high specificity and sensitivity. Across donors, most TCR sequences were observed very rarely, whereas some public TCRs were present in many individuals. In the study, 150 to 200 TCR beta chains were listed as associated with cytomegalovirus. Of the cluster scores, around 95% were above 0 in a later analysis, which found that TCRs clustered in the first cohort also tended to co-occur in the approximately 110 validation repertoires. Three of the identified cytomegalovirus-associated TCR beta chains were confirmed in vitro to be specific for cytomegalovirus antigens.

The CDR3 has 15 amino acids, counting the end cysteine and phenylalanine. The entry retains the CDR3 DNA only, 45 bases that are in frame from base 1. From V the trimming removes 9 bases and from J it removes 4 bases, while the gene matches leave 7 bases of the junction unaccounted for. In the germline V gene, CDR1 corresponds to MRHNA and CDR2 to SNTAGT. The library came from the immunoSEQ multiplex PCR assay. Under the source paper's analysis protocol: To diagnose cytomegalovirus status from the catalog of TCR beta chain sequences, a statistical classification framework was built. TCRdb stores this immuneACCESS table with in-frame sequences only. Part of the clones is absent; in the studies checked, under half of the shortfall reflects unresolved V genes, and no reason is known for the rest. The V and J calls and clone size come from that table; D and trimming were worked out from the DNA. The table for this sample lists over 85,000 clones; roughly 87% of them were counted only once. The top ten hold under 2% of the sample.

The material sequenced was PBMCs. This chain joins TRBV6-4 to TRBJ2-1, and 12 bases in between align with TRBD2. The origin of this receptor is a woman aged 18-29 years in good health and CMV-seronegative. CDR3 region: CASMKTSGGYNEQFF. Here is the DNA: TGTGCCAGTATGAAAACTAGCGGGGGGTACAATGAGCAGTTCTTC.